This T cell receptor (beta chain) is drawn from a study of shared clonotypes between healthy human individuals. Study-wide results and caveats: Only blood samples were collected, and tissue repertoires likely differ.

This clone appeared once. The antigen remains unidentified. Cells designated naive CD8 were CD45RO-negative and were positively selected for CCR7, with terminally differentiated effector memory CD45RA+ cells excluded. The assay was carried out at the deep level. Only in-frame clones appear in the TCRdb table, and some are missing; sequencing was by immunoSEQ multiplex PCR. The sample carries 1.5 million to 2.5 million clones, about 95% recorded once. This CDR3 is built from 14 residues. Trimming took 8 bases from V and 7 from J, leaving 18 bases between them. Germline assignment: CDR1 MDHEN and CDR2 SYDVKM.

The TCR sequence derives from a man aged 18 to 29 in good health. What was sequenced was naive CD8+ T cells sorted from blood. The rearrangement links TRBV28 to TRBJ2-1; weak D call: TRBD2 (5 bases). CDR3 loop: CASESRESGNEQFF. In nucleotides, the CDR3 is TGTGCCAGCGAATCAAGGGAGTCGGGGAATGAGCAGTTCTTC.